This T cell receptor beta chain was recovered during a study of shared clonotypes between healthy human individuals. The CDR3 runs 17 residues. The junction had 10 bases not matched to a gene; V was cut back by 3 bases and J by 3 bases. In germline, CDR1 is KGHSH, CDR2 LQKENI. Sequencing was performed with immunoSEQ multiplex PCR; in TCRdb, only in-frame clones are kept and a portion is missing. The table shows about a million clones, with approximately 76% occurring only once. Healthy HIV-negative adults without recent acute infections or vaccinations served as donors. The source material was memory CD4+ T cells sorted from blood. The sample's subset: CD45RA-negative fraction. The V gene is TRBV18, the J gene TRBJ1-4; 7 nucleotides agree with TRBD1. The receptor's source is a man aged 18 to 30 in good health. The CDR3: CASSPAPTGTANEKLFF. The CDR3 DNA reads as TGTGCCAGCTCACCGGCCCCAACAGGGACAGCTAATGAAAAACTGTTTTTT.